The clone carrying this TCR beta chain appeared once. Its antigen is unidentified. These data come from a study of cytomegalovirus exposure and HLA in healthy donors. It was with 60 Vbeta and 13 Jbeta primers that the PCR ran. Using immunoSEQ multiplex PCR, the repertoire was profiled, and TCRdb retains in-frame clones only, with some absent. The sample carries 100,000 to 120,000 clones, 65% to 85% recorded once. Findings and caveats of the study: In a later analysis, productive TCRs from donors in an Asian-associated ancestry cluster reportedly carried fewer N-insertions than the cohort mean. An analysis that came later showed most CMV-associated TCR beta chains appearing HLA-restricted. Cytomegalovirus association was listed for roughly 160 TCR beta chains.

V was cut by 4 bases and J by 0 bases, with 16 bases left in between. The CDR3 consists of 17 residues. CDR1 is LNHDA and CDR2 is SQIVND in the germline V gene (reference sequence). This chain uses TRBV19 with TRBJ1-3; the D is unclear. The sequencing sample was made of PBMCs. The TCR sequence derives from a woman younger than 35 in good health and CMV-seronegative. In DNA, the CDR3 is TGTGCCAGTAGTAGGGCCGCCGGACTATACTCTGGAAACACCATATATTTT. Encoded protein: CASSRAAGLYSGNTIYF. The full variable domain, rest sourced from reference TRBV19 and TRBJ1-3, is DGGITQSPKYLFRKEGQNVTLSCEQNLNHDAMYWYRQDPGQGLRLIYYSQIVNDFQKGDIAEGYSVSREKKESFPLTVTSAQKNPTAFYLCASSRAAGLYSGNTIYFGEGSWLTVV.